This T cell receptor (delta chain) was profiled in a study of Vδ1+ human thymocytes (dated by TCRdb to between 2017 and 2018). The study in broad terms: The study characterised mRNA-level TRG and TRD CDR3 repertoires of highly purified Vdelta1+ thymocytes from young children as a data resource. The multiplex-based CDR3 amplicon strategy had previously been validated against 5'RACE-based CDR3 amplicon generation methods. Summary of the overall study and its limitations: In contrast to oligoclonal peripheral blood repertoires, thymic TRG and TRD repertoires appeared to be highly polyclonal with Gaussian CDR3 length distributions. The use of highly purified populations and single-cell validation was advised by the authors, since misinterpretation of bulk repertoire data could be caused by unexpected Vdelta2 sequences. About 20% of thymic TRD sequences were found to be Vdelta2 (and few were Vdelta3) despite high sort purity, in contrast to peripheral blood Vdelta1+ controls. No clustering by age or sex was observed, so analyses did not stratify donors by these variables. Numerous TRG clonotypes were shared among donors (up to about 7x10^3), while TRD repertoires were essentially private (a maximum of roughly 100 shared).

This clone has more than one count but fewer than ten. It lacks a known antigen. No clone much larger than this one lies a single base away; base qualities are absent. CDR1 and CDR2, per the germline V gene, are TSWWSYY and QGS. CDR3 length: 19 amino acids, cysteine to phenylalanine. Only the CDR3 region is kept as DNA, spanning 57 bases read in frame from base 1. After removal of 0 bases from V and 2 bases from J, the junction retains 10 bases not matched to a gene. Thymic samples were depleted of alphabeta T cells, then CD3+ TCRVdelta1+ TCRVdelta2- thymocytes were FACS-sorted. Sorted Vdelta1+ thymocyte purity ranged from roughly 98% to 99.6%. The thymic specimens were obtained from 7 or 8 paediatric patients, aged roughly 5 days to 16 months, who were having corrective cardiac surgery. After the thymic tissue was dispersed, mononuclear cells were isolated using a Histopaque-1077 density gradient. The staining antibodies were anti-TCRVdelta1 clone TS8.2, anti-TCRVdelta2 clone B6, anti-CD3 clone HIT3a and anti-TCRalphabeta clone IP26.

RNA extraction was performed with the RNeasy mini kit, and reverse transcription was done with Superscript III. Multiplex PCR was used to generate CDR3 amplicons, with pooled V-gene forward primers and a constant-region reverse primer carrying Illumina adaptor overhangs. After gel purification, amplicons were indexed with Nextera index primers over about 8 extra PCR cycles and were then purified with AMPure XP beads. Libraries were sequenced on an Illumina MiSeq with paired-end 250 bp reads, dual indexing and about 20% PhiX spike-in. The published analysis was carried out like this. Read quality was checked with FastQC, and TRG read pairs were merged using ea-utils fastq-join. IMGT/HighV-QUEST was used to annotate the sequences, only productive sequences with an unambiguous V-gene assignment were kept, and clonotypes were defined as sequences sharing an identical CDR3 sequence. Downstream analysis used VDJtools 1.1.1, tcR 2.2.3, Treemap and vegan Shannon diversity in R 3.4.4. TCRdb called clones afresh from the public reads with CATT; identical DNA rows were later merged. The V and J calls were not made by the authors but by TCRdb's processing. The sample table lists about 55,000 delta-chain clones, 15% of them with a count of one. The ten largest clones capture 0.5% of the sample.

Sample: Vdelta1+ gamma-delta thymocytes from the thymus. This specimen's cell subset or site label, per the study, means: FACS-sorted CD3+ TCRalphabeta- TCRVdelta1+ TCRVdelta2- thymocytes. Recombination joined TRDV1 with TRDJ1; TRDD3 lines up with 12 middle nucleotides. The sequence came from a boy under two years old who had congenital heart surgery. This receptor has the CDR3 CALGELPSWGIRGTDKLIF. The DNA is TGTGCTCTTGGGGAACTCCCTTCCTGGGGGATACGGGGGACCGATAAACTCATCTTT.